The T cell receptor (beta chain) described here comes from a study of blood T cells in healthy people across ages. For the second PCR, which ran for about 6 to 11 cycles, a sample-barcoded 5' primer and a J-beta primer mix were used. A single record per CDR3 protein comes from TCRdb applying MiXCR to the 5' RACE reads. The repertoire holds roughly 730,000 distinct CDR3 sequences, with just over 55% as singletons. The CDR3 consists of 16 residues. Germline V gene sequence: CDR1 SGHKS, CDR2 YYEKEE (reference sequence). Trimming left V 2 bases short and J 2 bases short, with 14 bases between. The clonotype was recovered from a middle-aged man in good health. What was sequenced was blood. This sequence joins TRBV5-5 and TRBJ1-5; D remains ambiguous. The CDR3 region has the DNA TGTGCCAGCAGCTTCAGGTCGGACGAGCGCAATCAGCCCCAGCATTTT. It is translated as CASSFRSDERNQPQHF.